The 16 T cell receptor beta chains presented below share a single source sample, sequenced in a study of blood T cell repertoires in COVID-19. The assay was immunoSEQ multiplex PCR, and TCRdb's table has in-frame clones only and misses some. The sample has over 150,000 clones; 84% are singletons. Sequenced input: peripheral blood. These receptors were obtained from a woman older than 75 with COVID-19, enrolled during active disease.

The chain employs TRBV2 and TRBJ2-2, with 9 bases that match TRBD2. The CDR3 sequence is 16 residues long. With 2 bases clipped from V and 6 bases from J, the junction kept 7 bases outside the gene matches. The germline gives CDR1 SNHLY, CDR2 FYNNEI. The CDR3 protein is CASSERLAGTAGELFF. The CDR3 nucleotides read TGTGCCAGCAGTGAAAGGCTAGCGGGGACAGCCGGGGAGCTGTTTTTT. Variable domain in full (rest from reference TRBV2 and TRBJ2-2): EPEVTQTPSHQVTQMGQEVILRCVPISNHLYFYWYRQILGQKVEFLVSFYNNEISEKSEIFDDQFSVERPDGSNFTLKIRSTKLEDSAMYFCASSERLAGTAGELFFGEGSRLTVL.

In regard to this clone: At one end, the junction sequence differs from germline, possibly due to a read error. The rearrangement links TRBV7-7 to TRBJ2-3, with D unclear. Germline values: CDR1 SSHAT, CDR2 FNYEAQ (reference sequence). This CDR3 comprises 15 residues. The CDR3 loop is CASSAGSIGTDTQYF. The CDR3 DNA sequence: TGTGCTAGCAGCGCCGGGTCCATCGGGACAGATACGCAGTATTTT.

The rearrangement uses TRBV7-9 and TRBJ2-3; D is unresolved. Deletions cut 2 bases from V and 0 bases from J, with 9 bases between. Germline CDR1 is SEHNR and CDR2 is FQNEAQ (reference sequence). This CDR3 has 15 amino acids. In DNA form, the CDR3 reads TGTGCCAGCAGCTTACGCAGTGCTAGCACAGATACGCAGTATTTT. Amino acid sequence: CASSLRSASTDTQYF.

The rearrangement joins TRBV10-3 to TRBJ2-5; 7 bases map to TRBD1. V shed 6 bases, J shed 1 base, and the junction held 8 bases outside the gene matches. In germline, CDR1 is ENHRY, CDR2 SYGVKD. This CDR3 is built from 15 residues. This chain's CDR3 is CAIRTGEYVQETQYF. The CDR3 region has the DNA TGTGCCATCAGAACAGGGGAGTACGTCCAAGAGACCCAGTACTTC.

This chain connects TRBV7-3 to TRBJ2-3, with 9 bases matching TRBD1. Trimming took 6 bases from V and 0 from J; bases not matched to a gene: 10. The CDR3 has 17 residues. Germline V gives CDR1 SGHTA, CDR2 FQGTGA. Here the CDR3 reads CASSRLTGGHSTDTQYF. CDR3 nucleotides: TGTGCCAGCAGTCGACTTACAGGGGGCCATAGCACAGATACGCAGTATTTT.

The chain recombines TRBV30 with TRBJ2-2; D is unclear. CDR3 length: 13 amino acids. Germline V gene lookup returns CDR1 GTSNPN and CDR2 SVGIG (reference sequence). Between the trimmed V and J ends, which lost 4 bases and 4 bases, there was a span of 10 bases. CDR3 sequence reads: CAWTSTVTGELFF. The DNA of the CDR3 is TGTGCCTGGACGAGTACAGTCACCGGGGAGCTGTTTTTT.

V gene TRBV6-5 combines with J gene TRBJ2-3; 11 bases align to TRBD2. The V gene's germline CDR1 is MNHEY and CDR2 SVGAGI. The CDR3 contains 15 residues. Germline trimming cut 3 bases from V and 3 bases from J; bases unmatched to any gene: 2. For the CDR3, the DNA is TGTGCCAGCAGTTATGCTAGCGGGGGGACAGATACGCAGTATTTT. Amino acids: CASSYASGGTDTQYF.

The chain employs TRBV10-1 and TRBJ2-1, with 8 bases matching TRBD2. With V trimmed by 9 bases and J by 3 bases, 4 bases remained unmatched. The CDR3 runs 13 residues. Germline V gene lookup returns CDR1 WNHNN and CDR2 SYGVQD (reference sequence). The CDR3: CASRGGLYNEQFF. The DNA of the CDR3 is TGCGCCAGTCGGGGGGGACTCTACAATGAGCAGTTCTTC.

This chain connects TRBV18 to TRBJ2-7; TRBD2 agrees at 8 bases. The germline gives CDR1 KGHSH, CDR2 LQKENI. The CDR3 length is 14 residues. Trimming took 2 bases from V and 3 from J; bases not matched to a gene: 3. The CDR3 is CASSPSAGGYEQYF. For the CDR3, the DNA is TGTGCCAGCTCACCATCCGCGGGGGGCTACGAGCAGTACTTC.

The chain joins TRBV7-2 to TRBJ2-5; 7 bases are shared with TRBD1. The ends lost 5 bases at V and 9 bases at J; junction bases unmatched: 12. This CDR3 is built from 14 residues. Germline V gene lookup returns CDR1 SGHTA and CDR2 FQGNSA. The CDR3 DNA sequence: TGTGCCAGCAGCGCCACAGGGGCCGGGCGGTCCCAGTACTTC. This gives the protein CASSATGAGRSQYF.

The chain uses TRBV7-8 and TRBJ2-2, with 10 bases that match TRBD1. Germline V gives CDR1 SGHVS, CDR2 FQNEAQ. This CDR3 is 15 amino acids long. Losses at the gene ends were 4 bases for V and 3 bases for J; bases not matched to a gene: 2. CDR3 bases: TGTGCCAGCAGCTCGACAGGGGGCCACACCGGGGAGCTGTTTTTT. It encodes CASSSTGGHTGELFF.

The chain couples TRBV19 to TRBJ2-7, with 7 positions matching TRBD1. CDR3 size: 15 residues. Germline lookup yields CDR1 LNHDA and CDR2 SQIVND (reference sequence). The V and J ends lost 6 bases and 3 bases, in that order; junction bases with no gene match: 11. The CDR3 nucleotides read TGTGCCAGTAGCGGGATCGGGACAGCGAACTACGAGCAGTACTTC. It translates to CASSGIGTANYEQYF. Drawing the rest from reference TRBV19 and TRBJ2-7, the complete variable domain is DGGITQSPKYLFRKEGQNVTLSCEQNLNHDAMYWYRQDPGQGLRLIYYSQIVNDFQKGDIAEGYSVSREKKESFPLTVTSAQKNPTAFYLCASSGIGTANYEQYFGPGTRLTVT.

V and J are TRBV5-1 and TRBJ2-2; TRBD2 matches 14 bases. Trimming removed 0 bases from V and 8 bases from J; junction bases left unmatched: 6. The CDR3 extends over 17 amino acids. Looked up from germline, CDR1 is SGHRS and CDR2 is YFSETQ. The CDR3 is CASSLAGLAGVAGELFF. DNA for the CDR3: TGCGCCAGCAGCTTGGCGGGACTAGCGGGAGTCGCGGGGGAGCTGTTTTTT.

The CDR3 protein is CASSVAAGRADTQYF. Written as DNA, the CDR3 is TGTGCCAGCAGCGTAGCGGCGGGCCGAGCAGATACGCAGTATTTT. V and J are TRBV9 and TRBJ2-3; a possible D gene is TRBD2 (5 bases). The germline gives CDR1 SGDLS, CDR2 YYNGEE. This CDR3 comprises 15 residues. V gave up 0 bases and J gave up 4 bases, with 12 bases separating them.

V gene TRBV5-1 combines with J gene TRBJ1-6, with 9 bases matching TRBD1. CDR1 and CDR2 (germline): SGHRS, YFSETQ. V lost 4 bases, J lost 9 bases, and 11 bases stayed unmatched. The CDR3 has 16 amino acids. The CDR3 loop reads CASSPTGGLGSSPLHF. The CDR3 DNA sequence: TGCGCCAGCAGCCCCACAGGGGGCTTGGGGAGTTCACCCCTCCACTTT.

The J gene is TRBJ2-3, the V gene TRBV19; 7 nucleotides line up with TRBD1. Germline lookup yields CDR1 LNHDA and CDR2 SQIVND (reference sequence). V lost 5 bases to trimming and J lost 1 base; unmatched junction nucleotides: 6. The CDR3 runs 15 residues. The DNA of the CDR3 is TGTGCCAGTAGTCGGACAGGTAGCCGCACAGATACGCAGTATTTT. The encoded protein is CASSRTGSRTDTQYF.